The clone carrying this T cell receptor beta chain was picked up many times. A single record per CDR3 protein comes from TCRdb applying MiXCR to the RACE reads. The sample holds roughly 120,000 distinct CDR3 sequences, around 8.2% seen once. Time point specified: healthy volunteer bleed at 2 weeks. Sequencing started from total RNA isolated from unfractionated whole blood. This specimen comes from a study of human T cells and chemical hapten exposure. Germline V lookup: CDR1 SGHAT, CDR2 FQNNGV. Germline trimming cut 1 base from V and 4 bases from J; bases unmatched to any gene: 9. This CDR3 is built from 19 residues.

Material for sequencing was whole blood. The V and J genes are TRBV11-2 and TRBJ2-5, with 16 positions matching TRBD2. This TCR was recovered from a male donor in good health. Some clones in this sample may be carry-over from other donors' samples. CDR3 nucleotides: TGTGCCAGCAGCTTAGGAGGGACTAGCGGGAGGGCTATCCCAGAGACCCAGTACTTC. This codes for CASSLGGTSGRAIPETQYF.